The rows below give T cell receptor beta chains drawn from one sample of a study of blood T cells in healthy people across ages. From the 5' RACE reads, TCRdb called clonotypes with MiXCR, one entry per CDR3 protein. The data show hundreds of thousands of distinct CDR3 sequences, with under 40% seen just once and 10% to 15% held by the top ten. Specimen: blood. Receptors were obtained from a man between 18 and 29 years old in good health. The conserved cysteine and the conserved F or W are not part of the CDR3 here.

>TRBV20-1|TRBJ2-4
SARDGTALAKNIQY
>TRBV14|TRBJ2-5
ASSPRRGSDGQY
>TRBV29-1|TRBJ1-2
SVGDLGYT
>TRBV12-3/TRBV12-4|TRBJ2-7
ASSFRQGPYEQY
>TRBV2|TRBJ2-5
ASSELERGQETQY
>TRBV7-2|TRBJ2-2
ASSLGASGTGELF
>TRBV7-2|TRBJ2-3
ASSLAEATDTQY
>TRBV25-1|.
ASSARGLETQY
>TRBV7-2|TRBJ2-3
ASSLGGTVRDTQY
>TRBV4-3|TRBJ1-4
ASSQEQGAANGKLF
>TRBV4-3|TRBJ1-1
ASSLNRVNTVAF
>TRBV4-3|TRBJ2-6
ASSPGTAYSSGANVLT
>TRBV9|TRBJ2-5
ASSGLRTGLQETQY
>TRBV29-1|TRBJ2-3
SVRDSGTDTQY
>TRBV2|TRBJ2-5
ASSELDTSVQY